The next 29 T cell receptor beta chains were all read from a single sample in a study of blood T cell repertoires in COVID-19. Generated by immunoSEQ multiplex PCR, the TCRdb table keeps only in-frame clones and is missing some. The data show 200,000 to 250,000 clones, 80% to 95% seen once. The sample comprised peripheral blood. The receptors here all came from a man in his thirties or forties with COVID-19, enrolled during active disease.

CDR3 protein: CASSPGNSPLHF. The DNA of the CDR3 is TGTGCCAGCAGCCCCGGGAATTCACCCCTCCACTTT. The chain couples TRBV5-4 to TRBJ1-6; D is undetermined. The germline gives CDR1 SGHNT, CDR2 YYREEE (reference sequence). The CDR3 runs 12 residues. V was trimmed by 4 bases and J by 7 bases, leaving 6 bases between them.

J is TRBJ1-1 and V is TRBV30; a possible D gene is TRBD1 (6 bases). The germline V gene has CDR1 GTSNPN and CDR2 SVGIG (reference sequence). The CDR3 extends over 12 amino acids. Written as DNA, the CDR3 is TGTGCTCTAGGGGGGGGTTACCCTGAAGCTTTCTTT. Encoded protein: CALGGGYPEAFF.

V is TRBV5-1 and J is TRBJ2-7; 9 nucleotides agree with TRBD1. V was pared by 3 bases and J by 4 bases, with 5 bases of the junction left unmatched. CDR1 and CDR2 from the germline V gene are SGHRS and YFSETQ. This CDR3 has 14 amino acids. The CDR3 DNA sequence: TGCGCCAGCAGCTCCGGACAGGGGCCATACGAGCAGTACTTC. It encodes CASSSGQGPYEQYF.

CDR3 residues: CASSHPLDTNQPQHF. The CDR3 DNA sequence: TGCGCCAGCAGCCATCCACTGGACACAAATCAGCCCCAGCATTTT. The rearrangement joins TRBV4-1 to TRBJ1-5; the D gene is possibly TRBD1 (5 bases). V lost 3 bases to trimming and J lost 4 bases, with 13 bases between them. Germline lookup yields CDR1 MGHRA and CDR2 YSYEKL. CDR3 size: 15 residues.

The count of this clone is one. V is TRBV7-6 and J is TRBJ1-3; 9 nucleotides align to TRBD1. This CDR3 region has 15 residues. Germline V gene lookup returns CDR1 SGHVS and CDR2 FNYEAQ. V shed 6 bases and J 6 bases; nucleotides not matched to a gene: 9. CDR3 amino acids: CASSGYRGLSNTIYF. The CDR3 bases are TGTGCCAGCAGTGGTTACAGGGGGCTGTCAAACACCATATATTTT.

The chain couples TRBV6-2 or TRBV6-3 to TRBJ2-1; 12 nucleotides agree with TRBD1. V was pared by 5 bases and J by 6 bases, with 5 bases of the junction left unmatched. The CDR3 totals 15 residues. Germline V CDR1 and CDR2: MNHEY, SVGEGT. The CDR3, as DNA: TGTGCCAGCAGTCCGGGACAGGGGGCTAGCAATGAGCAGTTCTTC. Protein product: CASSPGQGASNEQFF.

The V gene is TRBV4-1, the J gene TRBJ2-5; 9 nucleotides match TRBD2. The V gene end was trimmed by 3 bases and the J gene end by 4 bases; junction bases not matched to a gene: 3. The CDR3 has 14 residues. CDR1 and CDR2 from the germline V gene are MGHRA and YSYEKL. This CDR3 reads CASSHSGGPETQYF. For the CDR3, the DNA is TGCGCCAGCAGCCATAGCGGGGGCCCAGAGACCCAGTACTTC.

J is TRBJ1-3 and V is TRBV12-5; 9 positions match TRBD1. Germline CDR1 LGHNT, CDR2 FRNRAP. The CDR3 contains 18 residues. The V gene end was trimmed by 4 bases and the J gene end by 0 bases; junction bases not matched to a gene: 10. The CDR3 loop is CASGSLGTGTYSGNTIYF. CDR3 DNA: TGTGCTAGTGGTTCACTAGGGACAGGGACCTACTCTGGAAACACCATATATTTT.

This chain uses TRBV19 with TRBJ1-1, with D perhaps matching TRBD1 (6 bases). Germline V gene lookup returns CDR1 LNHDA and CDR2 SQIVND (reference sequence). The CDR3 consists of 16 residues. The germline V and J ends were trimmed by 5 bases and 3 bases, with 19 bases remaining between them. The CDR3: CASSPRGDEGDTEAFF. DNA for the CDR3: TGTGCCAGTAGTCCACGTGGGGACGAGGGGGACACTGAAGCTTTCTTT.

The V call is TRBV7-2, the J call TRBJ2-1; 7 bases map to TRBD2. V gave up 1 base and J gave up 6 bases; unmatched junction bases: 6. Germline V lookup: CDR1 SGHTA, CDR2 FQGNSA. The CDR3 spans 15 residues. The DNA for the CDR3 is TGTGCCAGCAGCTTAGACTGGGGGGGGACCAATGAGCAGTTCTTC. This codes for CASSLDWGGTNEQFF.

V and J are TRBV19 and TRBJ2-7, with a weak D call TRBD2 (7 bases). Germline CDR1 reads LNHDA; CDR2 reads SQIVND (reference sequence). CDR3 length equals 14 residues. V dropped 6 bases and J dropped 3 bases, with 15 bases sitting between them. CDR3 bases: TGTGCCAGTAGCCCCCTGGGAGGGGGCTACGAGCAGTACTTC. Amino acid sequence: CASSPLGGGYEQYF. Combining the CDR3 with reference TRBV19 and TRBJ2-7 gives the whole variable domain DGGITQSPKYLFRKEGQNVTLSCEQNLNHDAMYWYRQDPGQGLRLIYYSQIVNDFQKGDIAEGYSVSREKKESFPLTVTSAQKNPTAFYLCASSPLGGGYEQYFGPGTRLTVT.

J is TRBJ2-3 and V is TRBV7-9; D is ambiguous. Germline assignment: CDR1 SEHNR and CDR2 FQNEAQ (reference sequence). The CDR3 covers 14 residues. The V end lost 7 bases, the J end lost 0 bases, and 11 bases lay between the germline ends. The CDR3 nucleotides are TGTGCCAGCAAGCGAGACTCTAGCACAGATACGCAGTATTTT. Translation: CASKRDSSTDTQYF.

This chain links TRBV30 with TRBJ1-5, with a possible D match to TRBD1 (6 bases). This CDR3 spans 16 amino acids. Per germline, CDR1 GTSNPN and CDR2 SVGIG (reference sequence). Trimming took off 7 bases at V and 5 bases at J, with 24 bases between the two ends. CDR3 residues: CAFKDGPGDKYQPQHF. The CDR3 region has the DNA TGTGCCTTCAAAGATGGACCAGGGGACAAATATCAGCCCCAGCATTTT.

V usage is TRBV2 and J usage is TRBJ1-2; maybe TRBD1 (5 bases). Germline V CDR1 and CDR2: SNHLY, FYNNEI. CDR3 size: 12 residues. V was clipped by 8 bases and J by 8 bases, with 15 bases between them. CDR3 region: CASGLQGRGYTF. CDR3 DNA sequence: TGTGCCAGCGGCCTCCAGGGTCGGGGCTACACCTTC.

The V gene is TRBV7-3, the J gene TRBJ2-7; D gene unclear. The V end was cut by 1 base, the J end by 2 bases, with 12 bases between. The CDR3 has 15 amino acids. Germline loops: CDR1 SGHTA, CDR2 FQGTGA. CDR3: CASSLKFGPPYEQYF. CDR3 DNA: TGTGCCAGCAGCTTAAAGTTCGGTCCCCCCTACGAGCAGTACTTC.

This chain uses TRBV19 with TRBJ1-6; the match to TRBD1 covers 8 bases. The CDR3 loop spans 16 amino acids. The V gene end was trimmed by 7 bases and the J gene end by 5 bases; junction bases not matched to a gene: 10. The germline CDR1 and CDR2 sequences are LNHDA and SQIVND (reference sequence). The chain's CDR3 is CASTRGTGPNNSPLHF. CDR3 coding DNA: TGTGCCAGTACCCGCGGGACAGGCCCAAATAATTCACCCCTCCACTTT.

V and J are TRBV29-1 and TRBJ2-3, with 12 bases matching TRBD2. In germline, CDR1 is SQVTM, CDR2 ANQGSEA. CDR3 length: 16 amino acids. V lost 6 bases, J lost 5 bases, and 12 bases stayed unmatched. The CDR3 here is CSVIRASGGAGDTQYF. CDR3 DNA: TGCAGCGTAATAAGGGCTAGCGGGGGGGCTGGAGATACGCAGTATTTT.

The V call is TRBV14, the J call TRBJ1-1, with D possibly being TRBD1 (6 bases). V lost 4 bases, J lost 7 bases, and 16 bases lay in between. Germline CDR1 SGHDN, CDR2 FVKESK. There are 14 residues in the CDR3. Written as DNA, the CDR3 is TGTGCCAGCAGCCCTCAGGGGAGAAGGGGTGAAGCTTTCTTT. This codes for CASSPQGRRGEAFF.

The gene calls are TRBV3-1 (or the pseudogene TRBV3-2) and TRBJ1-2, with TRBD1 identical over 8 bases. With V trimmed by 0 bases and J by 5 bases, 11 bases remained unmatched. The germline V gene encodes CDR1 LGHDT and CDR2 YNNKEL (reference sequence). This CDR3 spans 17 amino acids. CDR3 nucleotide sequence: TGTGCCAGCAGCCAAGATCGTGGAGAGCAGGGGGCTTATGGCTACACCTTC. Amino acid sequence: CASSQDRGEQGAYGYTF.

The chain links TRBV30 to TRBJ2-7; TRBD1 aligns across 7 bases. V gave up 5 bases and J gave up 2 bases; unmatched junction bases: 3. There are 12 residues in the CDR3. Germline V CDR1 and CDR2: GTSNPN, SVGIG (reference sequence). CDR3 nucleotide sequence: TGTGCCTGGGGGACAGAAGCCTACGAGCAGTACTTC. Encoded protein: CAWGTEAYEQYF.

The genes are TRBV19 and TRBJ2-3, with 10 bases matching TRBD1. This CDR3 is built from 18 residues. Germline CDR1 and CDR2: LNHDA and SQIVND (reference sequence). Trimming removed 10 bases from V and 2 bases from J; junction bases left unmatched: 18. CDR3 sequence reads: CATETGGFGAGATDTQYF. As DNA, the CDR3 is TGTGCCACCGAGACAGGGGGCTTCGGGGCGGGAGCCACAGATACGCAGTATTTT. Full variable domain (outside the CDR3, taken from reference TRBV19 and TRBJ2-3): DGGITQSPKYLFRKEGQNVTLSCEQNLNHDAMYWYRQDPGQGLRLIYYSQIVNDFQKGDIAEGYSVSREKKESFPLTVTSAQKNPTAFYLCATETGGFGAGATDTQYFGPGTRLTVL.

The chain's CDR3 is CAISELAGDLEQYF. The CDR3 DNA reads as TGTGCCATCAGTGAGTTAGCGGGGGACCTCGAGCAGTACTTC. The rearrangement uses TRBV10-3 and TRBJ2-7; 9 nucleotides match TRBD2. CDR1 is ENHRY and CDR2 is SYGVKD in the germline V gene. This CDR3 contains 14 residues. V trimming: 1 base; J trimming: 6 bases; junction bases outside the gene matches: 4.

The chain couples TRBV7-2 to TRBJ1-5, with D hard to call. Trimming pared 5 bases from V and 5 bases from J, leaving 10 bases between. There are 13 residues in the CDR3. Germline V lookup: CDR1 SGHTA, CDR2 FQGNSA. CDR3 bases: TGTGCCAGCAGCCTTCCTCCTTATCAGCCCCAGCATTTT. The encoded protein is CASSLPPYQPQHF.

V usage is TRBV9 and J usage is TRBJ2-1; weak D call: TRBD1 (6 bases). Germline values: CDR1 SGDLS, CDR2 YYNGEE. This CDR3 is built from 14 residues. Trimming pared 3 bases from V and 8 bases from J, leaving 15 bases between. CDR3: CASSGEQGNDEQFF. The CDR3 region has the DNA TGTGCCAGCAGCGGAGAACAGGGTAACGATGAGCAGTTCTTC.

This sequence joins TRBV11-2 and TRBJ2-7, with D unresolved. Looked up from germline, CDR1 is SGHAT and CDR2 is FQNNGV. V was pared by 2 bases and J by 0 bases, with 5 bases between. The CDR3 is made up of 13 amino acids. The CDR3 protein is CASSLTVSYEQYF. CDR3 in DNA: TGTGCCAGCAGCTTAACAGTCTCCTACGAGCAGTACTTC.

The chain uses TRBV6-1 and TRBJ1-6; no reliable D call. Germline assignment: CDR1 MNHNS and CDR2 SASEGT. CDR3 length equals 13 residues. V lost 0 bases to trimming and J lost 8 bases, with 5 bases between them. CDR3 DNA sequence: TGTGCCAGCAGTGAAGCCGGGGATTCACCCCTCCACTTT. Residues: CASSEAGDSPLHF.

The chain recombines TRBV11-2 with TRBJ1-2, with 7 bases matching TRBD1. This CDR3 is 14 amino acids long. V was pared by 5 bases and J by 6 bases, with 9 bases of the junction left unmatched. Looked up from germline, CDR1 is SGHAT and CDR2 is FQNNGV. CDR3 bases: TGTGCCAGCAGCCCGCCGACAGGGAAGGATGGCTACACCTTC. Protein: CASSPPTGKDGYTF.

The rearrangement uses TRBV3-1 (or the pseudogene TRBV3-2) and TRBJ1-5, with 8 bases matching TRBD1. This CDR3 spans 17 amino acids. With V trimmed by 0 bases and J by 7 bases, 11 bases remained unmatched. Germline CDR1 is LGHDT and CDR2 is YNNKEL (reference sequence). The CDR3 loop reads CASSQDLGTGGLQPQHF. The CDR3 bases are TGTGCCAGCAGCCAAGATCTAGGGACAGGAGGTTTACAGCCCCAGCATTTT.

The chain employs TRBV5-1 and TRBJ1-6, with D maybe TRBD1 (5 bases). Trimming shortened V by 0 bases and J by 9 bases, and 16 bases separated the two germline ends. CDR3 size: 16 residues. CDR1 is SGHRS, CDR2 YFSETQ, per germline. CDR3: CASSLAVGGMGSPLHF. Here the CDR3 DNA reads TGCGCCAGCAGCTTGGCTGTGGGGGGTATGGGTTCACCCCTCCACTTT.